This record concerns one T cell receptor (beta chain) sequence. Its antigen target is currently unknown. Nothing much larger sits one base from this clone, and base qualities are not available. Measured from the cysteine to the phenylalanine, the CDR3 is 14 residues long. Kept here is only the CDR3 DNA, which spans 42 bases and is read in frame from base 1. CDR1 and CDR2 were assigned from the germline V gene (reference sequence) as SEHNR and FQNEAQ. After removal of 6 bases from V and 3 bases from J, the junction retains 4 bases not matched to a gene. Collaborating institutions collected whole blood in K2EDTA tubes following their own protocols. For TCRbeta analysis, collaborators shipped samples in one of three forms: frozen whole blood, isolated PBMCs, or DNA extracted from either of those sample types. The data stem from a study of blood T cell repertoires in COVID-19 (dated by TCRdb to between 2020 and 2021). Background for the entire study: Samples from collaborators originated in the United States, Italy and Spain and spanned both the acute and convalescent phases of COVID-19. The material from the prospective study consisted of cDNA or gDNA derived from T cells, B-cell-depleted T cells, or PBMCs. Nearly every sample came with metadata listing a de-identified subject ID, COVID-19 status, age in years and sex. The repertoires were made available in a free public database intended to serve as a resource for research on the immune response to SARS-CoV-2. The samples were drawn from two sources: the first 160 participants of the ongoing ImmuneRACE study, and 950 to 1,500 subjects contributed by 6 global collaborators. Subjects who had been exposed to COVID-19, were actively infected with it, or had recovered from it provided the deeply sampled blood TCRbeta repertoires that made up the dataset. Where available, HLA class I and class II types were taken from metadata supplied by the sample provider and were not determined by assay-based typing. Study-wide findings and limitations: Clinical and demographic metadata were provided uncurated, with the amount varying by source and participant.

TCRbeta CDR3 regions were amplified from genomic DNA by means of the immunoSEQ Assay, a bias-controlled multiplex PCR. Processing in the source paper ran as follows. The number of nucleated cells in each sample was estimated from the amplification of reference gene primers within the assay. To quantify the absolute abundance of each unique TCRbeta CDR3 rearrangement, sequence reads were collapsed and filtered. For each sample, productive Simpson clonality was calculated as the square root of Simpson's diversity index across productive rearrangements. Entries here come from immuneACCESS through TCRdb and include only in-frame sequences with V and J called. Some clones fail to appear in such tables; in the studies checked, an unresolved V gene covers under half of the shortfall, and the cause of the remainder is unknown. V, J and clone size derive from that table, while D and trimming were established from the DNA sequence. The sample table records approximately 150,000 clones; approximately 82% of these occur just once. 13% to 15% of the sample belongs to the ten largest clones.

This chain joins TRBV7-9 to TRBJ1-1; 10 bases in between match TRBD1. Sequencing used peripheral blood. This TCR was recovered from a human donor with acute or convalescent COVID-19. The donor label of this sample is uncertain. For the CDR3, the sequence is CASRIGTGDTEAFF. The DNA is as follows: TGTGCCAGCAGGATTGGGACAGGGGACACTGAAGCTTTCTTT.